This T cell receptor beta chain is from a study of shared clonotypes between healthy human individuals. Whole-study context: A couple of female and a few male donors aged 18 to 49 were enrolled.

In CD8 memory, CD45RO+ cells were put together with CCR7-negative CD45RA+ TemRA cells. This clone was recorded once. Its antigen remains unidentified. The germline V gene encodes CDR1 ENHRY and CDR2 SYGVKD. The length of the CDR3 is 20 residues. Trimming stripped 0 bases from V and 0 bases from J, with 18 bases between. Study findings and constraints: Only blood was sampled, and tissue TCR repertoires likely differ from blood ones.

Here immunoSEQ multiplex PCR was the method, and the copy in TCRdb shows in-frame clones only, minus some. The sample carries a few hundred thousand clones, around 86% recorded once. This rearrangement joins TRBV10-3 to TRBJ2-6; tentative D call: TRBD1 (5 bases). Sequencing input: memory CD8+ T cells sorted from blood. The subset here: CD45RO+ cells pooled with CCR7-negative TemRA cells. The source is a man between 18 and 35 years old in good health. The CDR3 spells CAISESLAGLFLSGANVLTF. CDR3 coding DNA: TGTGCCATCAGTGAGTCTTTGGCAGGGCTTTTCCTCTCTGGGGCCAACGTCCTGACTTTC.